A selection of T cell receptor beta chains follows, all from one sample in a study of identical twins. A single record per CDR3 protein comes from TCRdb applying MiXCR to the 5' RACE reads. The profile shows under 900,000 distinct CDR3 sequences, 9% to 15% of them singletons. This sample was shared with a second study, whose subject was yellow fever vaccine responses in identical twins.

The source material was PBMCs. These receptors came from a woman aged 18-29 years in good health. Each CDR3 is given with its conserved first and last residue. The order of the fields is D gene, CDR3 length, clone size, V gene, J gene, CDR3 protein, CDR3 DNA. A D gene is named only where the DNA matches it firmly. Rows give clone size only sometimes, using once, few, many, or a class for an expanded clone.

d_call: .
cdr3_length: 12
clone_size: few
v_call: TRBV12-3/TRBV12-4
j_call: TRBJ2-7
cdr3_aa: CASSLKYKEQYF
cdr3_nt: TGTGCCAGCAGCCTCAAATACAAGGAGCAGTACTTC

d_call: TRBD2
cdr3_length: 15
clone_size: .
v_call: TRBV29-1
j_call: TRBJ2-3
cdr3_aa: CSVALLAESTDTQYF
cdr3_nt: TGCAGCGTTGCCCTCCTAGCGGAAAGCACAGATACGCAGTATTTT

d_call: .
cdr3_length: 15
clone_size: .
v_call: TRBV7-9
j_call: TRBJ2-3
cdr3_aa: CASSLAEGLLDTQYF
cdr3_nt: TGTGCCAGCAGCTTAGCAGAGGGACTTTTAGATACGCAGTATTTT

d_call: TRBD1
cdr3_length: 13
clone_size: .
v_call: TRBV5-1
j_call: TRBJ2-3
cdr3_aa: CASKTGHTDTQYF
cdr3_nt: TGCGCCAGCAAGACAGGGCACACAGATACGCAGTATTTT

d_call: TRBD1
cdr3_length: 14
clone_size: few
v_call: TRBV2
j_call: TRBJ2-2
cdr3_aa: CASRGTDNTGELFF
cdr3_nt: TGTGCCAGCAGGGGGACAGATAACACCGGGGAGCTGTTTTTT

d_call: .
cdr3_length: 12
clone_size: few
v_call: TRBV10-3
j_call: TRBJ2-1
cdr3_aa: CAISGRGDEQFF
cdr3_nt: TGTGCCATCAGTGGGAGAGGGGATGAGCAGTTCTTC

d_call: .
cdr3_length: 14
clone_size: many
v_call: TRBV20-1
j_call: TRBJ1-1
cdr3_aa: CSARDMGPNTEAFF
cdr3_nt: TGCAGTGCTAGAGATATGGGGCCGAACACTGAAGCTTTCTTT

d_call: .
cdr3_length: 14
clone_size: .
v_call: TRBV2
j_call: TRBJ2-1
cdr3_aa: CASRGSWGDNEQFF
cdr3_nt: TGTGCCAGCAGGGGGTCGTGGGGAGACAATGAGCAGTTCTTC

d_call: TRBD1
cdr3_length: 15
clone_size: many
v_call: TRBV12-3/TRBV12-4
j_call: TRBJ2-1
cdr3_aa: CASSPPGQGSNEQFF
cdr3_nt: TGTGCCAGCAGTCCACCGGGACAGGGATCCAATGAGCAGTTCTTC

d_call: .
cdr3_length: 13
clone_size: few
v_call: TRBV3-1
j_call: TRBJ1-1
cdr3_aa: CASSHSKNTEAFF
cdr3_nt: TGTGCCAGCAGCCATAGTAAGAACACTGAAGCTTTCTTT

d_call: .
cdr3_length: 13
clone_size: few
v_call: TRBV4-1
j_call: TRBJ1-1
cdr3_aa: CASSQVEGPEAFF
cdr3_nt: TGCGCCAGCAGCCAAGTGGAGGGCCCCGAAGCTTTCTTT

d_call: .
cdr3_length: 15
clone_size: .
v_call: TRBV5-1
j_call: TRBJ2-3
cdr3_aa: CASTSLGGTTDTQYF
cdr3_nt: TGCGCCAGCACCTCTTTGGGCGGAACCACAGATACGCAGTATTTT

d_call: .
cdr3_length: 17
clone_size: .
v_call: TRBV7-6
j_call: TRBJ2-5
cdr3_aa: CASSYSIAGNRGETQYF
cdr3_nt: TGTGCCAGCAGCTACTCTATAGCTGGAAATAGGGGGGAGACCCAGTACTTC

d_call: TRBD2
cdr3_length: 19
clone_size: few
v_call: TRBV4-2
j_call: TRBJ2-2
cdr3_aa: CASSQDKGPLAANTGELFF
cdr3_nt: TGTGCCAGCAGCCAAGATAAAGGGCCGCTAGCGGCGAACACCGGGGAGCTGTTTTTT

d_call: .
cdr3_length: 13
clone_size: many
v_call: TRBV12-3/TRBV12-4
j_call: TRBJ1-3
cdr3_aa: CASRPNSGNTIYF
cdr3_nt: TGTGCCAGCAGGCCCAACTCTGGAAACACCATATATTTT

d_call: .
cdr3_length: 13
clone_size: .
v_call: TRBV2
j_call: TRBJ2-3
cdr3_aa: CASRQGATDTQYF
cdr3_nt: TGTGCCAGCAGGCAGGGCGCCACAGATACGCAGTATTTT

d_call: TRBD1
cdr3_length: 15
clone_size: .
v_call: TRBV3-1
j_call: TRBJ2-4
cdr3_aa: CASSQPGQAQNIQYF
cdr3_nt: TGTGCCAGCAGCCAACCGGGACAGGCTCAAAACATTCAGTACTTC

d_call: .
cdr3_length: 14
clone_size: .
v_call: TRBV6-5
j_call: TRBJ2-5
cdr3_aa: CASSYRTARETQYF
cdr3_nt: TGTGCCAGCAGTTACCGGACGGCCCGAGAGACCCAGTACTTC

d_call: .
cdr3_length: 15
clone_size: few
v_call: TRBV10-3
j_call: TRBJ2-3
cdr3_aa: CAISEPASGTDTQYF
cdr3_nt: TGTGCCATCAGTGAACCCGCTAGCGGCACAGATACGCAGTATTTT

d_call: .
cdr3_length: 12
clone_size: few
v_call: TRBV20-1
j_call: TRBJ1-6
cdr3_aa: CSARAGDSPLHF
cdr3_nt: TGCAGTGCTAGGGCAGGGGATTCACCCCTCCACTTT

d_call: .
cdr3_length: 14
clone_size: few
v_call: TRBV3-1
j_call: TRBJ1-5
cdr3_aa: CASSQDQGNQPQHF
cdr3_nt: TGTGCCAGCAGCCAAGATCAAGGCAATCAGCCCCAGCATTTT

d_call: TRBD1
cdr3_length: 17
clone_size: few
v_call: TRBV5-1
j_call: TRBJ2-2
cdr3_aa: CASGSLQGSINTGELFF
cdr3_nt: TGCGCCAGCGGTTCGCTACAGGGGTCCATAAACACCGGGGAGCTGTTTTTT

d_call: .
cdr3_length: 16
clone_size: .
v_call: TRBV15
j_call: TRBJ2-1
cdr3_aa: CATSREVTSSYNEQFF
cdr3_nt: TGTGCCACCAGCAGAGAGGTGACGAGCTCCTACAATGAGCAGTTCTTC

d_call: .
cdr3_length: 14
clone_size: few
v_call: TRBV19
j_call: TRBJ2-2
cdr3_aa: CASRPNRGTGELFF
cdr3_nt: TGTGCCAGTAGGCCGAATCGGGGCACCGGGGAGCTGTTTTTT

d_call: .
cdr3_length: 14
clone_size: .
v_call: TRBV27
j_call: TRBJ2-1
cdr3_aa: CASSFYSRGDEQFF
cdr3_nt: TGTGCCAGCAGTTTTTATTCCAGGGGGGATGAGCAGTTCTTC

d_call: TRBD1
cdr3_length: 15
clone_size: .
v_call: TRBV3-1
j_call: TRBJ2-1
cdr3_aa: CASSPDRGLYNEQFF
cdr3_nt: TGTGCCAGCAGCCCGGACAGGGGCCTATACAATGAGCAGTTCTTC

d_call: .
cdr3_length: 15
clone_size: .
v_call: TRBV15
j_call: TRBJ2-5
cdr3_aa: CATSRDRGMQETQYF
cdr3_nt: TGTGCCACCAGCAGAGATAGGGGAATGCAAGAGACCCAGTACTTC

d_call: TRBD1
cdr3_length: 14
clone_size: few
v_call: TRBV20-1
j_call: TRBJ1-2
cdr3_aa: CSAREQQGDYGYTF
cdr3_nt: TGCAGTGCTAGAGAGCAACAGGGGGACTATGGCTACACCTTC

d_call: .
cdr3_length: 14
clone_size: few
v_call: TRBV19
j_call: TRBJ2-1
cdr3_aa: CASRRQDSNNEQFF
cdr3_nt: TGTGCCAGTAGAAGACAGGATAGCAACAATGAGCAGTTCTTC

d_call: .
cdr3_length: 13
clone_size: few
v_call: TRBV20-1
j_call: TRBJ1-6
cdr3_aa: CSASQGKNSPLHF
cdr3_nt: TGCAGTGCCTCACAGGGAAAAAATTCACCCCTCCACTTT

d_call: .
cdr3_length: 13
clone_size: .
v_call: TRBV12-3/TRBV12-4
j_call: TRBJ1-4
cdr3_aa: CASRPSGVEKLFF
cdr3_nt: TGTGCCAGCAGGCCGTCGGGGGTTGAAAAACTGTTTTTT

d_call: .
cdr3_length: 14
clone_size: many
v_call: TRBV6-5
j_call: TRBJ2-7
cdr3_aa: CASSYSGGSYEQYF
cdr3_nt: TGTGCCAGCAGTTACTCAGGGGGCTCCTACGAGCAGTACTTC

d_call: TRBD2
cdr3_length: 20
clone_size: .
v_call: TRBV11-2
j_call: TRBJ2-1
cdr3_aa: CASSLSTSGGLPGGHNEQFF
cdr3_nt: TGTGCCAGCAGCTTGTCGACTAGCGGGGGTCTGCCGGGGGGCCACAATGAGCAGTTCTTC

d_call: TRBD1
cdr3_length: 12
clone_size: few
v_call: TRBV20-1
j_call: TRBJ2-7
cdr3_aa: CSAKGQGGEQYF
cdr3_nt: TGCAGTGCTAAAGGACAGGGGGGCGAGCAGTACTTC

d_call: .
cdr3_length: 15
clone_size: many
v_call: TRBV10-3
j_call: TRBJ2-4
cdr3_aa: CAISESLTAKNIQYF
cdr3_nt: TGTGCCATCAGTGAGTCTCTAACGGCCAAAAACATTCAGTACTTC

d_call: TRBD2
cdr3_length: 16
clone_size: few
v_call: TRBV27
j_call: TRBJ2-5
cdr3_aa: CASRAIAGETTETQYF
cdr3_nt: TGTGCCAGCAGGGCCATAGCGGGAGAGACCACAGAGACCCAGTACTTC

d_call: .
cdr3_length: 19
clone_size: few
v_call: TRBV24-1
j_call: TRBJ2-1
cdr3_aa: CATSAPGTPLGSSYNEQFF
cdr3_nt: TGTGCCACCAGTGCGCCCGGGACTCCTCTGGGCAGCTCCTACAATGAGCAGTTCTTC

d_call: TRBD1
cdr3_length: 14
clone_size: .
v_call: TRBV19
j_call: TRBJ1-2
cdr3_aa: CASRGTGGFYGYTF
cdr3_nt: TGTGCCAGTAGAGGGACAGGGGGCTTCTATGGCTACACCTTC

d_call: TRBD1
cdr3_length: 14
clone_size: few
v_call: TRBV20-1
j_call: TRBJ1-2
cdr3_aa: CSARSAQGTWGYTF
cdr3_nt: TGCAGTGCTAGATCGGCACAGGGGACTTGGGGCTACACCTTC

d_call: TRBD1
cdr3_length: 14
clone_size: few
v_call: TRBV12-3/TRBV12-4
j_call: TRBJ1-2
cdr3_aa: CASSMDRAAYGYTF
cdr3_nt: TGTGCCAGCAGCATGGACAGGGCTGCCTATGGCTACACCTTC